The 20 T cell receptor beta chains listed next were all sequenced from one sample in a study of beta chain features in type 1 diabetes. Every isolated RNA sample was fully reverse transcribed, so sequencing captured expressed TCRB transcripts. Here immunoSEQ multiplex PCR was the method, and the copy in TCRdb shows in-frame clones only, minus some. The sample includes about 320,000 clones, around 15% of them seen just once. Sequenced sample: central memory CD4+ T cells from blood. Receptor source: a man aged 25-40 years in good health.

This clone was observed a few times. The rearrangement joins TRBV29-1 to TRBJ2-1; 10 bases match TRBD1. The CDR3 is 16 amino acids. J lost 10 bases, V lost 6 bases, and 18 bases had no gene match. Germline V gene lookup returns CDR1 SQVTM and CDR2 ANQGSEA. CDR3 sequence: CSVPTPGQGIGGEQFF. The CDR3 DNA reads as TGCAGCGTCCCGACCCCGGGACAGGGGATCGGGGGAGAGCAGTTCTTC.

The rearrangement links TRBV6-1 to TRBJ1-6, with D tentatively TRBD1 (6 bases). Germline V lookup: CDR1 MNHNS, CDR2 SASEGT. This CDR3 has 14 residues. Trimming shortened V by 6 bases and J by 6 bases, and 12 bases separated the two germline ends. The CDR3 spells CASRPGQINSPLHF. The CDR3 nucleotides are TGTGCCAGCAGACCCGGACAGATTAATTCACCCCTCCACTTT.

The chain has TRBV6-4 and TRBJ2-7; D is possibly TRBD2 (7 bases). CDR3 size: 14 residues. Trimming stripped 6 bases from V and 4 bases from J, with 16 bases between. The germline CDR1 and CDR2 sequences are MRHNA and SNTAGT. Here the CDR3 reads CASSEGGTQYEQYV. The CDR3 DNA sequence: TGTGCCAGCAGCGAGGGGGGGACCCAGTACGAGCAGTACGTC.

The V and J genes are TRBV7-2 and TRBJ1-1; 9 bases line up with TRBD1. V lost 6 bases, J lost 11 bases, and 13 bases stayed unmatched. This CDR3 is built from 14 residues. Germline V CDR1 and CDR2: SGHTA, FQGNSA. The CDR3 loop reads CASSPGTGFLRAFF. For the CDR3, the DNA is TGTGCCAGCAGTCCCGGGACAGGGTTTCTGCGGGCTTTCTTT.

The sample holds a few counts of this clone. The chain uses TRBV7-2 and TRBJ2-3; perhaps TRBD2 as D (6 bases). CDR3 length: 15 residues. Germline V gives CDR1 SGHTA, CDR2 FQGNSA. V was pared by 4 bases and J by 1 base, with 12 bases between. Here the CDR3 DNA reads TGTGCCAGCAGCTCCCCCCCGGGGGGCACAGATACGCAGTATTTT. Its translation: CASSSPPGGTDTQYF.

The chain is built from TRBV5-4 and TRBJ2-7, with a weak D call TRBD1 (5 bases). Germline values: CDR1 SGHNT, CDR2 YYREEE (reference sequence). CDR3 length: 16 residues. V shed 0 bases and J shed 2 bases, with 15 bases lying between them. The CDR3 sequence is CASSLDAGNAAYEQYV. The CDR3 coding sequence is TGTGCCAGCAGCTTGGACGCAGGGAACGCCGCCTACGAGCAGTACGTC.

This rearrangement joins TRBV27 to TRBJ2-5; 9 positions match TRBD2. Germline assignment: CDR1 MNHEY and CDR2 SMNVEV (reference sequence). Trimming took 0 bases from V and 4 from J; bases not matched to a gene: 3. The CDR3 runs 15 residues. As DNA, the CDR3 is TGTGCCAGCAGTTTATCTAGCGGGAGAGGAGAGACCCAGTACTTC. It translates to CASSLSSGRGETQYF.

The V call is TRBV9, the J call TRBJ1-2, with D possibly matching TRBD1 (5 bases). The CDR3 length is 13 residues. Germline values: CDR1 SGDLS, CDR2 YYNGEE. With 0 bases removed from V and 3 bases from J, the gap between germline ends came to 6 bases. The CDR3 coding sequence is TGTGCCAGCAGCGTAGCACAGGACTATGGCTACACCTTC. This encodes CASSVAQDYGYTF.

This clone was recorded a few times. The J gene is TRBJ2-7, the V gene TRBV5-5; tentatively, D is TRBD1 or TRBD2 (7 bases each). This CDR3 has 14 amino acids. V lost 4 bases and J lost 4, with 15 bases in between. CDR1 is SGHKS, CDR2 YYEKEE, per germline (reference sequence). Written as DNA, the CDR3 is TGTGCCAGCAGCAGACAGGGAGGGTCATACGAGCAGTACTTC. Translation gives CASSRQGGSYEQYF.

In its sample, this clone was seen a few times. The chain couples TRBV4-2 to TRBJ1-1; D may be TRBD1 (5 bases). Trimming left V 11 bases short and J 0 bases short, with 13 bases between. Germline V lookup: CDR1 LGHNA, CDR2 YNFKEQ. The CDR3 consists of 13 residues. The CDR3 DNA reads TGTGCCGGGGGAGCGGAGTTGAACACTGAAGCTTTCTTT. Amino acid sequence: CAGGAELNTEAFF.

V and J are TRBV7-8 and TRBJ1-1, with 7 bases aligning to TRBD1. The CDR3 runs to 14 residues. Germline V gene sequence: CDR1 SGHVS, CDR2 FQNEAQ. After removal of 5 bases from V and 0 bases from J, the junction contained 3 bases not matched to a gene. The CDR3 coding sequence is TGTGCCAGCAGCGCGACAGGGATGAACACTGAAGCTTTCTTT. Translation: CASSATGMNTEAFF.

J is TRBJ2-7 and V is TRBV6-4, with a weak D call TRBD1 (7 bases). The ends were cut back, 5 bases at V and 5 bases at J, with 13 bases in the middle. This CDR3 comprises 13 residues. Germline values: CDR1 MRHNA, CDR2 SNTAGT. The CDR3 here is CASSRAGQNEQYV. The DNA of the CDR3 is TGTGCCAGCAGTCGCGCGGGACAGAACGAGCAGTACGTC.

Concerning this clone: A clone one base away is much larger, so this may be a read error. The chain uses TRBV9 and TRBJ2-1; tentative D call: TRBD2 (6 bases). V lost 4 bases and J lost 0, with 11 bases in between. The CDR3 is made up of 15 amino acids. The V gene's germline CDR1 is SGDLS and CDR2 YYNGEE. DNA of the CDR3: TGTGCCAGCAGCCCTATGGGGGGCTCCTACAATGAGCAGTTCTTC. It encodes CASSPMGGSYNEQFF.

The sample holds a few counts of this clone. The chain has TRBV4-1 and TRBJ1-6; tentative D call: TRBD1 (6 bases). The V end lost 4 bases, the J end lost 4 bases, and 17 bases lay between the germline ends. This CDR3 spans 17 amino acids. The germline V gene has CDR1 MGHRA and CDR2 YSYEKL. This chain's CDR3 is CASSRGGQEAYNSPLHF. The DNA for the CDR3 is TGCGCCAGCAGCCGAGGGGGACAAGAGGCGTATAATTCACCCCTCCACTTT.

The gene calls are TRBV25-1 and TRBJ1-4; D not certain. Per the germline V gene, CDR1 is MGHDK and CDR2 is SYGVNS. This CDR3 comprises 14 residues. Trimming cost V 1 base and J 4 bases, with 7 bases left between them. This CDR3 is CASSELGDNEKLFF. In DNA form, the CDR3 reads TGTGCCAGCAGTGAATTGGGAGATAATGAAAAACTGTTTTTT.

The chain carries TRBV4-1 and TRBJ2-2; D is unclear. V lost 8 bases and J 0 bases, leaving 10 bases between the germline ends. Germline values: CDR1 MGHRA, CDR2 YSYEKL. This CDR3 spans 14 amino acids. The CDR3 DNA follows: TGCGCCAGCCGGCGGCAGCCGAACACCGGGGAGCTGTTTTTT. Its protein product is CASRRQPNTGELFF.

The rearrangement uses TRBV19 and TRBJ1-5; TRBD1 aligns across 7 bases. V shed 5 bases and J 1 base; nucleotides not matched to a gene: 8. This CDR3 contains 16 residues. Germline-derived CDR1 and CDR2 are LNHDA and SQIVND (reference sequence). CDR3 nucleotide sequence: TGTGCCAGTAGTTCTCGACAGGGCCGAAGCAATCAGCCCCAGCATTTT. Protein sequence: CASSSRQGRSNQPQHF.

This clone was counted only a few times. The chain links TRBV7-6 to TRBJ2-7; 7 bases are shared with TRBD2. The CDR3 spans 13 residues. V gave up 5 bases and J gave up 6 bases; unmatched junction bases: 7. The germline V gene encodes CDR1 SGHVS and CDR2 FNYEAQ. In nucleotides, the CDR3 is TGTGCCAGCAGCACCCCCCCGGGGGGCGAGCAGTACTTC. Translated: CASSTPPGGEQYF.

In this sample, this clone turned up a few times. This chain links TRBV6-5 with TRBJ2-1; no definite D call. The germline V gene has CDR1 MNHEY and CDR2 SVGAGI. Trimming removed 1 base at V and 9 bases at J, with 7 bases between. There are 12 residues in the CDR3. CDR3 bases: TGTGCCAGCAGTTACTTCGATGTTGAGCAGTTCTTC. Amino acids: CASSYFDVEQFF.

This clone was counted a few times. The chain joins TRBV27 to TRBJ2-2; 14 nucleotides match TRBD2. The germline V gene has CDR1 MNHEY and CDR2 SMNVEV (reference sequence). Trimming at V came to 6 bases and at J to 1 base, leaving 13 bases not matched to a gene. The CDR3 consists of 20 residues. The CDR3 DNA reads as TGTGCCAGCAGCCTTAAGGCGCCCGGGACTAGCGGGGGGAACACCGGGGAGCTGTTTTTT. Protein: CASSLKAPGTSGGNTGELFF.